This T cell receptor beta chain stems from a study of cytomegalovirus exposure and HLA in healthy donors. Study-wide context: From some 180 million T cells, an earlier analysis saw roughly 120 million unique TCR beta sequences.

The PCR contained 60 Vbeta and 13 Jbeta primers. This table comes from immunoSEQ multiplex PCR, and its TCRdb copy is limited to in-frame clones, with some not included. Of 55,000 to 70,000 clones listed, 80% are singletons. Per germline, CDR1 LNHDA and CDR2 SQIVND (reference sequence). Germline trimming cut 8 bases from V and 5 bases from J; bases unmatched to any gene: 9. The CDR3 is 15 amino acids. This clonotype was sampled from a woman between 40 and 50 years old in good health and CMV-seronegative. The chain is built from TRBV19 and TRBJ1-5; 10 nucleotides line up with TRBD1. Input material: PBMCs. In DNA, the CDR3 is TGTGCCAGTGAACCGGGACAGGGGATTTATCAGCCCCAGCATTTT. It translates to CASEPGQGIYQPQHF. The whole variable domain, filled in from reference TRBV19 and TRBJ1-5, reads DGGITQSPKYLFRKEGQNVTLSCEQNLNHDAMYWYRQDPGQGLRLIYYSQIVNDFQKGDIAEGYSVSREKKESFPLTVTSAQKNPTAFYLCASEPGQGIYQPQHFGDGTRLSIL.